This TCR beta chain comes out of a study of cytomegalovirus exposure and HLA in healthy donors. Study results and caveats: Among the CMV-associated chains, three were confirmed in vitro as specific for CMV antigens.

Amplification used 60 Vbeta primers and 13 Jbeta primers. Sequenced by immunoSEQ multiplex PCR; TCRdb stores in-frame clones only, minus some. This sample's table reports around 88,000 clones. Concerning this clone itself: Its antigen remains unidentified.

The sample taken for sequencing was PBMCs. This TCR came from a girl aged 5 to 17 in good health and CMV-seropositive.

CDR3 region: CASSLTRQQYF. CDR3 in DNA: TGTGCCAGCAGCTTGACCAGGCAGCAGTACTTC. The V gene is TRBV7-9, the J gene TRBJ2-7; D unclear. V lost 3 bases, J lost 8 bases, and 8 bases lay in between. CDR3 length: 11 residues. Germline V CDR1 and CDR2: SEHNR, FQNEAQ (reference sequence).